This T cell receptor beta chain was observed in a study of blood T cell repertoires in COVID-19. Unmatched junction bases numbered 15, after V lost 4 bases and J lost 7 bases. This CDR3 spans 19 amino acids. CDR1 and CDR2 (germline): LGHNA, YSLEER. Profiled with immunoSEQ multiplex PCR; TCRdb holds only in-frame clones, not every one. Of some 70,000 clones in the sample, about nine tenths were seen once. This clonotype was sampled from a man aged 45-65 years with active COVID-19. The chain is built from TRBV4-3 and TRBJ2-1; 14 nucleotides match TRBD2. Sequencing was performed on peripheral blood. The chain's CDR3 is CASSPRVLTSGGAGNEQFF. DNA for the CDR3: TGCGCCAGCAGCCCCAGAGTACTGACTAGCGGGGGGGCTGGGAATGAGCAGTTCTTC.